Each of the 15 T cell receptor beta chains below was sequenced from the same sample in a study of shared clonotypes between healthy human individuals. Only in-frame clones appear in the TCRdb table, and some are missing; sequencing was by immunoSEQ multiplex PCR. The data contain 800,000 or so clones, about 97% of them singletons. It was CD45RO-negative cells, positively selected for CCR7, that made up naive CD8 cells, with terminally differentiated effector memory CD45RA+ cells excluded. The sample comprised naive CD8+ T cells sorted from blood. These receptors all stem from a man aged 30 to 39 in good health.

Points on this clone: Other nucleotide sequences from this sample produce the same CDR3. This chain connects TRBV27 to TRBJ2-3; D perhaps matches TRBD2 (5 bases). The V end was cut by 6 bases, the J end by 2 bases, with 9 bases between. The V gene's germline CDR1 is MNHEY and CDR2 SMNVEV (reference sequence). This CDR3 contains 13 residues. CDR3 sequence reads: CASRSGVTDTQYF. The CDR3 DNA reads TGTGCCAGCAGATCCGGGGTCACAGATACGCAGTATTTT.

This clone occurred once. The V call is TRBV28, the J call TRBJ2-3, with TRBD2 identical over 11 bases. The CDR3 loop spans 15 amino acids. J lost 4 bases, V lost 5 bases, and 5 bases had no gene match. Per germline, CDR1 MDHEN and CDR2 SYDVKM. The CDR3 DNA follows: TGTGCCAGCAGTCCGCTAGCGGGAGGAGCAGATACGCAGTATTTT. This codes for CASSPLAGGADTQYF.

The CDR3 DNA sequence: TGTGCCAGCAGCTTGGTAGGGTTGGGCTACAATGAGCAGTTCTTC. Translating it yields CASSLVGLGYNEQFF. V and J are TRBV5-6 and TRBJ2-1, with D unresolved. Trimming cost V 0 bases and J 3 bases, with 10 bases left between them. The CDR3 has 15 residues. Germline V gene lookup returns CDR1 SGHDT and CDR2 YYEEEE.

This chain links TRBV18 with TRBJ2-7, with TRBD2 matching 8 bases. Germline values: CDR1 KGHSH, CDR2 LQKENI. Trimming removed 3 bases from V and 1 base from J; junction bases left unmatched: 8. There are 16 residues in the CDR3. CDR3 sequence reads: CASSPPRSGSSYEQYF. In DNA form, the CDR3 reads TGTGCCAGCTCACCCCCTAGGAGCGGGAGTTCCTACGAGCAGTACTTC.

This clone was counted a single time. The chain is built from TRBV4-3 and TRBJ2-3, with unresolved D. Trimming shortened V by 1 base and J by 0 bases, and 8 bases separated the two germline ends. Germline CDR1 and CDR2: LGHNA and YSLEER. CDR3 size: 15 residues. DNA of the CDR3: TGCGCCAGCAGCCAAGCGGGTATTAGCACAGATACGCAGTATTTT. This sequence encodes CASSQAGISTDTQYF.

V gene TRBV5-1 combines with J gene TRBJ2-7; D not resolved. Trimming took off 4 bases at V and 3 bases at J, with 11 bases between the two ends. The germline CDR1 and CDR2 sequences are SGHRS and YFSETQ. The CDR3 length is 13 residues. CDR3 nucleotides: TGCGCCAGCAGCCCATCGGACGGCTACGAGCAGTACTTC. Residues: CASSPSDGYEQYF.

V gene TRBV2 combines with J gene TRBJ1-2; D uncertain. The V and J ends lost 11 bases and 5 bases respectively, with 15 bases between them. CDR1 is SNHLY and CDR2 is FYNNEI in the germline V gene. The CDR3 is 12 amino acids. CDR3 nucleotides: TGTGCCGCTCAGATAATTAAATATGGCTACACCTTC. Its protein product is CAAQIIKYGYTF.

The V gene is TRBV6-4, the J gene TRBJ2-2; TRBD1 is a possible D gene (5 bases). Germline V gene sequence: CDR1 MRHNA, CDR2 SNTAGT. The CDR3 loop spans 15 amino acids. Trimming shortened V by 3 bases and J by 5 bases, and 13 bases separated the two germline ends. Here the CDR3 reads CASSEGQGKTGELFF. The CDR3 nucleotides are TGTGCCAGCAGTGAAGGGCAGGGAAAAACCGGGGAGCTGTTTTTT.

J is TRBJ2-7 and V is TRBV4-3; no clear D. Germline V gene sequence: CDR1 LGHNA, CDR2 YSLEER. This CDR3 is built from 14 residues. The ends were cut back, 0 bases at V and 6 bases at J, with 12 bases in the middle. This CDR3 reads CASSQDRTDGEQYF. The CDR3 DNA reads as TGCGCCAGCAGCCAAGATCGCACAGACGGCGAGCAGTACTTC.

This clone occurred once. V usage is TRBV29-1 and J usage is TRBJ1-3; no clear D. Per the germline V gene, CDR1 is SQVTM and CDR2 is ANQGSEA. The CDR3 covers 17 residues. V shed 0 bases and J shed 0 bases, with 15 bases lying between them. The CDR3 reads CSVEDLRRGVSGNTIYF. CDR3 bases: TGCAGCGTTGAAGATCTTCGACGAGGCGTCTCTGGAAACACCATATATTTT.

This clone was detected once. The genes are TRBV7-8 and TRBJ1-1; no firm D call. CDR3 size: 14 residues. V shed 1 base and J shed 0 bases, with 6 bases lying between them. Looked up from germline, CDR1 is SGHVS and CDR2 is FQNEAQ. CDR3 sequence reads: CASSLVSLNTEAFF. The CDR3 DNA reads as TGTGCCAGCAGCTTAGTATCCTTGAACACTGAAGCTTTCTTT.

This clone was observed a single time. For the CDR3, the DNA is TGCAGCGTTGGGACTCTAGGACCAGGCACTGAAGCTTTCTTT. Its protein is CSVGTLGPGTEAFF. V and J are TRBV29-1 and TRBJ1-1; D gene uncertain. The CDR3 sequence is 14 residues long. Trimming took off 4 bases at V and 4 bases at J, with 16 bases between the two ends. The germline V gene encodes CDR1 SQVTM and CDR2 ANQGSEA.

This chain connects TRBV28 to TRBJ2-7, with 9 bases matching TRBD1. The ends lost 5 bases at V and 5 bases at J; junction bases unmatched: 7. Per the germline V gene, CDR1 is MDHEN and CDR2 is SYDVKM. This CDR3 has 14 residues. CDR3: CASSADRGFDEQYF. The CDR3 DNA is TGTGCCAGCAGTGCGGACAGGGGTTTCGACGAGCAGTACTTC.

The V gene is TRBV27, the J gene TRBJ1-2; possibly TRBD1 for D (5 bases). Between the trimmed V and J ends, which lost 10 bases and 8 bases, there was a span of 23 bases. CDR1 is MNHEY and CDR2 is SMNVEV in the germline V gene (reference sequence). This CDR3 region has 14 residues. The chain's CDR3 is CATSPRGGGRGYTF. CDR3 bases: TGTGCCACCTCACCAAGAGGCGGGGGTAGGGGCTACACCTTC.

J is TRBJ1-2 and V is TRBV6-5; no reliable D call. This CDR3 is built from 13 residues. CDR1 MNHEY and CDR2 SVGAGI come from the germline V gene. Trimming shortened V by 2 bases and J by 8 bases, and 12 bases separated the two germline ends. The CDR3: CASSYRGSGGYTF. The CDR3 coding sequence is TGTGCCAGCAGTTACAGAGGGAGTGGAGGCTACACCTTC.